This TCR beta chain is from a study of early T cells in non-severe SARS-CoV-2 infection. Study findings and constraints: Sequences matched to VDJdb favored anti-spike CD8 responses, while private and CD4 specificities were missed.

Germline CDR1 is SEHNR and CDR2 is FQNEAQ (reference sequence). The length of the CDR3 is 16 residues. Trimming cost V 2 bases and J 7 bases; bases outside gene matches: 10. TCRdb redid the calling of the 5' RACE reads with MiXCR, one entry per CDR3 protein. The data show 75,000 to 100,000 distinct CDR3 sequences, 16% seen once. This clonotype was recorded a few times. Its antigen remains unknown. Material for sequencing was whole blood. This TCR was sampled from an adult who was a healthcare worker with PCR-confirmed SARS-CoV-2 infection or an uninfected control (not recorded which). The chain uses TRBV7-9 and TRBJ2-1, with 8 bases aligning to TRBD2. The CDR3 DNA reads TGTGCCAGCAGCTTATCTCCTAGAGCGGGAGAGAATGAGCAGTTCTTC. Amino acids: CASSLSPRAGENEQFF. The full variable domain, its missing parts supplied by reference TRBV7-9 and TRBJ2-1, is DTGVSQNPRHKITKRGQNVTFRCDPISEHNRLYWYRQTLGQGPEFLTYFQNEAQLEKSRLLSDRFSAERPKGSFSTLEIQRTEQGDSAMYLCASSLSPRAGENEQFFGPGTRLTVL.